This entry features one T cell receptor beta chain sequence. One entry per CDR3 protein, without DNA, is what TCRdb gives after re-calling the 5' RACE reads. This table holds 70,000 to 95,000 distinct CDR3 sequences. The CDR3 runs to 13 residues. This sample was taken from a study of monozygotic twins with inflammatory bowel disease. Staff drew an approximately 2.6 ml blood sample from each donor. The genes are TRBV5-3 and TRBJ1-1. TRBV5-3 is given ORF status, its function remaining uncertain. The sequenced sample was blood. The TCR originated in a human donor with ulcerative colitis or Crohn's disease, or a healthy co-twin of an affected twin (not recorded which). The chain's CDR3 is CARTWGPSTEAFF.